The TCR beta chain under discussion was sequenced for a study of blood T cell repertoires in COVID-19 (dated by TCRdb to the early 2020s). For the wider study: Samples from collaborators originated in the United States, Italy and Spain and spanned both the acute and convalescent phases of COVID-19. The samples were drawn from the first 160 participants of the ongoing ImmuneRACE study and from 950 to 1,500 subjects provided by 6 global collaborators. Subjects who had been exposed to COVID-19, were actively infected with it, or had recovered from it provided the deeply sampled blood TCRbeta repertoires that made up the dataset. The sample metadata nearly always contained a de-identified subject ID, COVID-19 status, age in years and sex. Where available, HLA class I and class II types were taken from metadata supplied by the sample provider and were not determined by assay-based typing. A freely available public database, intended as a resource for researchers studying the immune response to SARS-CoV-2, is where the repertoires were released. The material from the prospective study consisted of cDNA or gDNA derived from T cells, B-cell-depleted T cells, or PBMCs. Results and caveats for the whole study, not just this receptor: How much clinical and demographic metadata was included differed by source and by participant, and the metadata was provided uncurated.

With respect to this clone: Its antigen remains undetermined. There are no base qualities to consult, and no much larger clone falls within one base.

In Seattle, one collaborating source enrolled patients while the infection was active and tracked those patients longitudinally over the course of disease. The collaborating institutions used their own protocols to collect whole blood in K2EDTA tubes. For TCRbeta analysis, collaborator samples were shipped as frozen whole blood, as isolated PBMCs, or as DNA extracted from either sample type. TCRbeta CDR3 regions were amplified from genomic DNA by means of the immunoSEQ Assay, a bias-controlled multiplex PCR. In the source study's methods: The number of nucleated cells in each sample was estimated from the amplification of reference gene primers within the assay. To quantify the absolute abundance of each unique TCRbeta CDR3 rearrangement, sequence reads were collapsed and filtered. For each sample, productive Simpson clonality was calculated by taking the square root of Simpson's diversity index across productive rearrangements. This immuneACCESS table, as held by TCRdb, lists in-frame sequences with V and J called but not all clones. Of the missing ones, under half trace to an unresolved V gene in checked studies; the others have no known cause. V and J calls and clone size come straight from that table; D and trimming were deduced from the DNA. The sample table holds about 120,000 clones, of which around 88% were seen once. Jointly, the top ten make up around 4.2% of the sample.

The CDR3 holds 14 amino acids from the cysteine to the phenylalanine. Of the read, only the CDR3 DNA is kept; its 42 bases are in frame from base 1. V and J are truncated by 7 bases and 2 bases respectively, leaving an intervening sequence of 16 bases. The germline V gene yields SGHRS for CDR1 and YFSETQ for CDR2. The specimen sequenced was peripheral blood. The chain employs TRBV5-1 and TRBJ2-7; matching of 5 bases hints at TRBD1 as the D gene. This TCR derives from a man aged 55 to 70 with COVID-19, enrolled during active disease. The DNA is as follows: TGCGCCAGCGCCTTAGGTACAGGAACCTACGAGCAGTACTTC. It encodes CASALGTGTYEQYF.